The present T cell receptor beta chain was sequenced within a study of blood T cell repertoires in COVID-19. The protocol was immunoSEQ multiplex PCR, while the TCRdb copy is restricted to in-frame clones and leaves out a portion. The sample contains almost 500,000 clones, around 85% of which appear only once. Cohorts were based on clinical histories the participants reported. Sequencing was carried out using PBMCs or T cells enriched from blood (not recorded which). The TCR sequence derives from a woman aged 55-69 years who had recovered from COVID-19.

CDR3 bases: TGTGCCATCAGTGAGGAGTGGACAGGGGGAGACAATGAGCAGTTCTTC. Protein product: CAISEEWTGGDNEQFF. The chain links TRBV10-3 to TRBJ2-1; 10 nucleotides align to TRBD1. Germline V gene data show CDR1 as ENHRY and CDR2 as SYGVKD. Losses at the gene ends were 2 bases for V and 5 bases for J; bases not matched to a gene: 6. The CDR3 is made up of 16 amino acids.